A selection of T cell receptor beta chains follows, all from one sample in a study of vaccination and CD4 T cells after COVID-19. These receptors are not linked to any known antigen. TCRdb re-derived calls from the PCR reads in MiXCR, one entry per CDR3 protein. The data hold approximately 9,300 distinct CDR3 sequences, with under 35% observed a single time. The sample consisted of CD4+ T cells from blood, cultured in vitro. The receptors shown here come from a human donor in good health. The CDR3 runs from the conserved cysteine through the conserved F or W. A D gene is named only where the DNA matches it firmly. Rows give clone size only sometimes, using once, few, many, or a class for an expanded clone.

clone size: -; V gene: TRBV25-1; J gene: TRBJ1-5; D gene: -; CDR3 DNA: TGTGCCAGCAGTAGGGGAAGTAGTCAGCCCCAGCATTTT; CDR3 protein: CASSRGSSQPQHF
clone size: -; V gene: TRBV9; J gene: TRBJ2-7; D gene: TRBD1; CDR3 DNA: TGTGCCAGCAGCGTAGGTGCGGGACAGGGTTCCTACGAGCAGTACTTC; CDR3 protein: CASSVGAGQGSYEQYF
clone size: few; V gene: TRBV20-1; J gene: TRBJ1-5; D gene: TRBD1; CDR3 DNA: TGCAGTGCTCCGGACAGGGGAAAGCAGCCCCAGCATTTT; CDR3 protein: CSAPDRGKQPQHF
clone size: -; V gene: TRBV29-1; J gene: TRBJ1-1; D gene: TRBD1; CDR3 DNA: TGCAGCGGTAAAGGGGGCTGGGGGATGAACACTGAAGCTTTCTTT; CDR3 protein: CSGKGGWGMNTEAFF
clone size: -; V gene: TRBV19; J gene: TRBJ2-7; D gene: TRBD1; CDR3 DNA: TGTGCCAGTAGAGGGGCGACAGGGCACTACGAGCAGTACTTC; CDR3 protein: CASRGATGHYEQYF
clone size: -; V gene: TRBV29-1; J gene: TRBJ2-5; D gene: -; CDR3 DNA: TGCAGCGTTGAGGTAGTCTCGGGGGAGACCCAGTACTTC; CDR3 protein: CSVEVVSGETQYF
clone size: few; V gene: TRBV27; J gene: TRBJ1-1; D gene: TRBD1; CDR3 DNA: TGTGCCAGCAGTCGTCGACAGGGGTTAGGAAACACTGAAGCTTTCTTT; CDR3 protein: CASSRRQGLGNTEAFF
clone size: -; V gene: TRBV12-2; J gene: TRBJ1-1; D gene: -; CDR3 DNA: TGTGCAAGTCGCTTAGTATCCGGTGGCACTGAAGCTTTCTTT; CDR3 protein: CASRLVSGGTEAFF
clone size: -; V gene: TRBV24-1; J gene: TRBJ2-2; D gene: -; CDR3 DNA: TGTGCCACCAGTGACCCGACAGTGAACACCGGGGAGCTGTTTTTT; CDR3 protein: CATSDPTVNTGELFF
clone size: few; V gene: TRBV28; J gene: TRBJ2-1; D gene: -; CDR3 DNA: TGTGCCAGCAGTTCACAGGCGTTGTCCTACAATGAGCAGTTCTTC; CDR3 protein: CASSSQALSYNEQFF
clone size: few; V gene: TRBV28; J gene: TRBJ1-2; D gene: -; CDR3 DNA: TGTGCCAGCAGTTTAAGCAGATGGGGGCTCAGTAACTATGGCTACACCTTC; CDR3 protein: CASSLSRWGLSNYGYTF
clone size: few; V gene: TRBV7-7; J gene: TRBJ2-5; D gene: TRBD2; CDR3 DNA: TGTGCTAGCAGCTTAAGGTCATCTAGCGGGAGGGCCCTAGAGACCCAGTACTTC; CDR3 protein: CASSLRSSSGRALETQYF
clone size: few; V gene: TRBV19; J gene: TRBJ1-6; D gene: -; CDR3 DNA: TGTGCCAGTAGTGACGGCTGGGACTCACCCCTCCACTTT; CDR3 protein: CASSDGWDSPLHF
clone size: few; V gene: TRBV2; J gene: TRBJ2-3; D gene: TRBD1; CDR3 DNA: TGTGCCAGCAGTGAAGCGCGAGGGGGCCCAGATACGCAGTATTTT; CDR3 protein: CASSEARGGPDTQYF
clone size: few; V gene: TRBV18; J gene: TRBJ1-5; D gene: -; CDR3 DNA: TGTGCCAGCTCACCTGGGGTAGGGCAGCCCCAGCATTTT; CDR3 protein: CASSPGVGQPQHF
clone size: -; V gene: TRBV12-3/TRBV12-4; J gene: TRBJ2-7; D gene: -; CDR3 DNA: TGTGCCAGCAGTTTTACGGCAGGGATGCCCGAGCAGTACTTC; CDR3 protein: CASSFTAGMPEQYF
clone size: -; V gene: TRBV4-2; J gene: TRBJ1-2; D gene: TRBD1; CDR3 DNA: TGTGCCAGCAGCCACTTGACAGGGAACTATGGCTACACCTTC; CDR3 protein: CASSHLTGNYGYTF
clone size: -; V gene: TRBV27; J gene: TRBJ1-2; D gene: TRBD1; CDR3 DNA: TGTGCCAGCAGTCCCCGAAGACAGGGAACCTATGGCTACACCTTC; CDR3 protein: CASSPRRQGTYGYTF
clone size: few; V gene: TRBV2; J gene: TRBJ2-7; D gene: -; CDR3 DNA: TGTGCCAGCAGCACCTCCGGGGGACCCTACGAGCAGTACTTC; CDR3 protein: CASSTSGGPYEQYF
clone size: few; V gene: TRBV6-2/TRBV6-3; J gene: TRBJ1-2; D gene: -; CDR3 DNA: TGTGCCAGCAGTTACAGGGAAGGCGGCTATGGCTACACCTTC; CDR3 protein: CASSYREGGYGYTF
clone size: -; V gene: TRBV18; J gene: TRBJ1-1; D gene: -; CDR3 DNA: TGTGCCAGCTCACCACAGGACAAAGCTTTCTTT; CDR3 protein: CASSPQDKAFF
clone size: few; V gene: TRBV6-1; J gene: TRBJ1-1; D gene: -; CDR3 DNA: TGTGCCAGCAGTCCAACAGGGCTGAACACTGAAGCTTTCTTT; CDR3 protein: CASSPTGLNTEAFF
clone size: -; V gene: TRBV20-1; J gene: TRBJ1-6; D gene: -; CDR3 DNA: TGCAGTGCAAGAAAGGAGTCAAACTCCTATAATTCACCCCTCCACTTT; CDR3 protein: CSARKESNSYNSPLHF
clone size: few; V gene: TRBV4-1; J gene: TRBJ1-2; D gene: -; CDR3 DNA: TGCGCCAGCAGGCAGGAGGGTGGGATGTATGGCTACACCTTC; CDR3 protein: CASRQEGGMYGYTF
clone size: -; V gene: TRBV11-1; J gene: TRBJ1-6; D gene: -; CDR3 DNA: TGTGCCAGCAGCGCCTCGGGGAGCTATAATTCACCCCTCCACTTT; CDR3 protein: CASSASGSYNSPLHF
clone size: few; V gene: TRBV20-1; J gene: TRBJ2-3; D gene: -; CDR3 DNA: TGCAGTGCTAGAGAATGGCGGGTGGGCACAGATACGCAGTATTTT; CDR3 protein: CSAREWRVGTDTQYF
clone size: -; V gene: TRBV27; J gene: TRBJ1-1; D gene: TRBD1; CDR3 DNA: TGTGCCAGCAGTTCGAGCCGCCTCAGGACAGGGGGCGAATGGGCTTTCTTT; CDR3 protein: CASSSSRLRTGGEWAFF
clone size: -; V gene: TRBV12-3/TRBV12-4; J gene: TRBJ2-1; D gene: TRBD2; CDR3 DNA: TGTGCCAGCAGTTCCCAGGGAGGGAATGAGCAGTTCTTC; CDR3 protein: CASSSQGGNEQFF
clone size: -; V gene: TRBV7-2; J gene: TRBJ2-2; D gene: -; CDR3 DNA: TGTGCCAGCAGCCAGGGAATAAACACCGGGGAGCTGTTTTTT; CDR3 protein: CASSQGINTGELFF
clone size: -; V gene: TRBV19; J gene: TRBJ1-5; D gene: -; CDR3 DNA: TGTGCCGCAGGACCTGAAGCCAATCAGCCCCAGCATTTT; CDR3 protein: CAAGPEANQPQHF
clone size: few; V gene: TRBV7-2; J gene: TRBJ2-2; D gene: -; CDR3 DNA: TGTGCCAGCAGCTTAATTTCCGCGAACACCGGGGAGCTGTTTTTT; CDR3 protein: CASSLISANTGELFF
clone size: -; V gene: TRBV6-2/TRBV6-3; J gene: TRBJ1-1; D gene: TRBD1; CDR3 DNA: TGTGCCAGCAGCCACAGGGGGCGGACTGAAGCTTTCTTT; CDR3 protein: CASSHRGRTEAFF
clone size: -; V gene: TRBV5-8; J gene: TRBJ2-7; D gene: TRBD1; CDR3 DNA: TGTGCCAGCAGCACCTGGACAGGGAAGGCCTACGAGCAGTACTTC; CDR3 protein: CASSTWTGKAYEQYF
clone size: few; V gene: TRBV6-2/TRBV6-3; J gene: TRBJ1-2; D gene: TRBD1; CDR3 DNA: TGTGCCAGCAGTTACCTGGCGACAGGGCGTAGTGGCTACACCTTC; CDR3 protein: CASSYLATGRSGYTF
clone size: few; V gene: TRBV7-2; J gene: TRBJ1-1; D gene: -; CDR3 DNA: TGTGCCAGCAGCTTAGATTCAGGGCAGGGAGGTGAAGCTTTCTTT; CDR3 protein: CASSLDSGQGGEAFF
clone size: -; V gene: TRBV24-1; J gene: TRBJ2-5; D gene: TRBD2; CDR3 DNA: TGTGCCACCAGTGACCCGGGACTACAAGAGACCCAGTACTTC; CDR3 protein: CATSDPGLQETQYF
clone size: few; V gene: TRBV7-2; J gene: TRBJ2-7; D gene: TRBD2; CDR3 DNA: TGTGCCAGCAGCTTGCGGGAGACCGTCGAGCAGTACTTC; CDR3 protein: CASSLRETVEQYF
clone size: few; V gene: TRBV7-9; J gene: TRBJ2-5; D gene: TRBD1; CDR3 DNA: TGTGCCAGCAGCGACAATACAGGGGGGGAGACCCAGTACTTC; CDR3 protein: CASSDNTGGETQYF
clone size: few; V gene: TRBV20-1; J gene: TRBJ1-2; D gene: TRBD1; CDR3 DNA: TGCAGTGCTAGAGAGGGAGGGGGCCTAGCCTATGGCTACACCTTC; CDR3 protein: CSAREGGGLAYGYTF
clone size: -; V gene: TRBV28; J gene: TRBJ2-1; D gene: TRBD1; CDR3 DNA: TGTGCCAGCAAGGGACAGGGTTACAATGAGCAGTTCTTC; CDR3 protein: CASKGQGYNEQFF
clone size: few; V gene: TRBV20-1; J gene: TRBJ2-1; D gene: -; CDR3 DNA: TGCAGTGCGCCGAGCGGATCAGGCGCTTACAATGAGCAGTTCTTC; CDR3 protein: CSAPSGSGAYNEQFF
clone size: -; V gene: TRBV6-5; J gene: TRBJ2-3; D gene: -; CDR3 DNA: TGTGCCAGCAGTTGGCTAGGCGGGGGCCGCACAGATACGCAGTATTTT; CDR3 protein: CASSWLGGGRTDTQYF
clone size: once; V gene: TRBV6-1; J gene: TRBJ2-7; D gene: -; CDR3 DNA: TGTGCCAGCCAAGATGGGCAGGCCGCCTACGAGCAGTACTTC; CDR3 protein: CASQDGQAAYEQYF
clone size: -; V gene: TRBV6-5; J gene: TRBJ2-5; D gene: -; CDR3 DNA: TGTGCCAGCAGTTACGGGGCGGGAATGGGGGAGACCCAGTACTTC; CDR3 protein: CASSYGAGMGETQYF
clone size: few; V gene: TRBV6-1; J gene: TRBJ2-7; D gene: -; CDR3 DNA: TGTGCCAGCAGTAACAGGCATCAGAGCTCCTACGAGCAGTACTTC; CDR3 protein: CASSNRHQSSYEQYF
clone size: -; V gene: TRBV4-2; J gene: TRBJ2-2; D gene: TRBD2; CDR3 DNA: TGTGCCAGCAGCCCGGGACTATCCACCGGGGAGCTGTTTTTT; CDR3 protein: CASSPGLSTGELFF
clone size: -; V gene: TRBV20-1; J gene: TRBJ2-1; D gene: TRBD2; CDR3 DNA: TGCAGTGCCTCAAGGCCTAGCGGGAGCGGGAATGAGCAGTTCTTC; CDR3 protein: CSASRPSGSGNEQFF
clone size: -; V gene: TRBV4-3; J gene: TRBJ1-1; D gene: TRBD1; CDR3 DNA: TGCGCCAGCAGCCCCGGGCAGGGGGACACTGAAGCTTTCTTT; CDR3 protein: CASSPGQGDTEAFF
clone size: once; V gene: TRBV10-1; J gene: TRBJ2-7; D gene: -; CDR3 DNA: TGCGCCAGCAGTGATTTACCCTACGAGCAGTACTTC; CDR3 protein: CASSDLPYEQYF
clone size: -; V gene: TRBV11-3; J gene: TRBJ2-2; D gene: TRBD1; CDR3 DNA: TGTGCCAGCAGCCCCGGACAGGGGGATACCGGGGAGCTGTTTTTT; CDR3 protein: CASSPGQGDTGELFF
clone size: -; V gene: TRBV9; J gene: TRBJ2-5; D gene: TRBD2; CDR3 DNA: TGTGCCAGCAGCTTTGGACTAGTGGGTCCCGAGACCCAGTACTTC; CDR3 protein: CASSFGLVGPETQYF
clone size: -; V gene: TRBV20-1; J gene: TRBJ2-4; D gene: TRBD2; CDR3 DNA: TGCAGTGCCCCGCGGGGGGGAAACATTCAGTACTTC; CDR3 protein: CSAPRGGNIQYF
clone size: -; V gene: TRBV7-2; J gene: TRBJ2-3; D gene: -; CDR3 DNA: TGTGCCAGCAGCTTAAATCGGCGGGGACGCCACCATTTT; CDR3 protein: CASSLNRRGRHHF
clone size: -; V gene: TRBV7-3; J gene: TRBJ2-3; D gene: TRBD2; CDR3 DNA: TGTGCCAGCAGCTTAGGACTAGCGGGTATCACAGATACGCAGTATTTT; CDR3 protein: CASSLGLAGITDTQYF
clone size: once; V gene: TRBV2; J gene: TRBJ2-1; D gene: -; CDR3 DNA: TGTGCCAGCAGGAGCGCCTGGACCGATGAGCAGTTCTTC; CDR3 protein: CASRSAWTDEQFF